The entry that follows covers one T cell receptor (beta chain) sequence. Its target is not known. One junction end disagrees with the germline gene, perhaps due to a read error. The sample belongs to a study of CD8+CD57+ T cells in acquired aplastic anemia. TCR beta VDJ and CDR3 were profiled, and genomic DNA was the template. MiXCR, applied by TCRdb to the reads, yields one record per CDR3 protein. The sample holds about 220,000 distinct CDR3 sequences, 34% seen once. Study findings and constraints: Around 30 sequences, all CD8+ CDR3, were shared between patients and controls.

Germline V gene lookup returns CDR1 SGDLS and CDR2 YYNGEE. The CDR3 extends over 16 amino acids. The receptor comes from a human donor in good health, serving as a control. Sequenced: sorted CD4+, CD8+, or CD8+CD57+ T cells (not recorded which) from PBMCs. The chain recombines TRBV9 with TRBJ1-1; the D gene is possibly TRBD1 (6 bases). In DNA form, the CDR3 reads TGTGCCAGCAGCCGATACCCGACAGGTATGAACACTGAAGCTCTCTTT. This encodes CASSRYPTGMNTEALF.